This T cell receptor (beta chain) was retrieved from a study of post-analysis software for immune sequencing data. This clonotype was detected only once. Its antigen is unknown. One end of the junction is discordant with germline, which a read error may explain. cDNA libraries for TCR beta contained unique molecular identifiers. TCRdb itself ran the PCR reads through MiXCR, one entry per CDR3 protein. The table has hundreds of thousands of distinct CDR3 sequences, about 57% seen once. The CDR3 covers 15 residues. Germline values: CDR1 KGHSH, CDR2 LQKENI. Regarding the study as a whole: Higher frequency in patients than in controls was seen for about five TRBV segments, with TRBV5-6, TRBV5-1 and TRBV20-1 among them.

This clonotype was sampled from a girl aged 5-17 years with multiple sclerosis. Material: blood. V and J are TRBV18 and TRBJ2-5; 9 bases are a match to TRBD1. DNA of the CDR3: TGTACCAGCTCACCCATGGGACAGGGATCCAATGAGCAGTACTTC. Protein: CTSSPMGQGSNEQYF.